What follows are 27 T cell receptor beta chains derived from one specimen sequenced in a study of cytomegalovirus exposure and HLA in healthy donors. Primers included in the PCR were 60 Vbeta and 13 Jbeta primers. TCRdb's copy holds only in-frame clones and misses some; the assay was immunoSEQ multiplex PCR. The sample carries 98,000 or so clones, about 83% recorded once. The sequenced sample consisted of PBMCs. The receptors here all came from a man between 60 and 70 years old in good health and CMV-seropositive.

The chain links TRBV2 to TRBJ2-7, with TRBD2 matching 8 bases. With V trimmed by 7 bases and J by 0 bases, 5 bases remained unmatched. CDR1 and CDR2 (germline): SNHLY, FYNNEI. The CDR3 loop spans 14 amino acids. In nucleotides, the CDR3 is TGTGCCAGCACGGGCCTAGCGGGCTCCTACGAGCAGTACTTC. Residues: CASTGLAGSYEQYF.

V usage is TRBV7-6 and J usage is TRBJ2-5, with 12 bases matching TRBD1. This CDR3 comprises 16 residues. J lost 5 bases, V lost 4 bases, and 8 bases had no gene match. Germline V gives CDR1 SGHVS, CDR2 FNYEAQ. The CDR3 spells CASSSMWDRGLETQYF. The DNA of the CDR3 is TGTGCCAGCAGCTCAATGTGGGACAGGGGGCTTGAGACCCAGTACTTC.

The chain has TRBV10-3 and TRBJ2-3; perhaps TRBD2 as D (6 bases). The germline gives CDR1 ENHRY, CDR2 SYGVKD. V was shortened by 3 bases and J by 6 bases, with 13 bases between the two germline ends. This CDR3 has 14 residues. The CDR3 nucleotides read TGTGCCATCAGTGAATTCCTGGGGAGGGATACGCAGTATTTT. It translates to CAISEFLGRDTQYF.

This clone was picked up one time. This sequence joins TRBV2 and TRBJ1-2; perhaps TRBD1 as D (5 bases). The V end was cut by 3 bases, the J end by 4 bases, with 9 bases between. The CDR3 consists of 13 residues. Germline CDR1 SNHLY, CDR2 FYNNEI. The CDR3 sequence is CASSDDSSYGYTF. Written as DNA, the CDR3 is TGTGCCAGCAGTGACGACAGTTCCTATGGCTACACCTTC.

The CDR3 sequence: CASTTGQNEQFF. The DNA of the CDR3 is TGTGCCAGTACCACAGGACAGAATGAGCAGTTCTTC. This chain links TRBV19 with TRBJ2-1; D perhaps matches TRBD1 (6 bases). The V gene's germline CDR1 is LNHDA and CDR2 SQIVND (reference sequence). CDR3 length equals 12 residues. Trimming took off 7 bases at V and 7 bases at J, with 11 bases between the two ends.

The chain uses TRBV15 and TRBJ1-2, with D perhaps matching TRBD1 (5 bases). The CDR3 is 13 amino acids. The V end was cut by 6 bases, the J end by 8 bases, with 16 bases between. CDR1 is LNHNV and CDR2 is YYDKDF in the germline V gene (reference sequence). The CDR3 sequence is CATSITGSVGYTF. The DNA for the CDR3 is TGTGCCACCAGTATAACAGGATCCGTCGGCTACACCTTC.

CDR3 in DNA: TGTGCCAGCAGTTTACTCCCGGGGTTGCAAGAGACCCAGTACTTC. It is translated as CASSLLPGLQETQYF. The chain is built from TRBV27 and TRBJ2-5, with D tentatively TRBD2 (5 bases). The CDR3 runs to 15 residues. Trimming took off 2 bases at V and 2 bases at J, with 12 bases between the two ends. Germline lookup yields CDR1 MNHEY and CDR2 SMNVEV (reference sequence).

The CDR3 loop is CASSFGGPENSPLHF. DNA of the CDR3: TGTGCCAGCAGCTTTGGCGGGCCCGAGAATTCACCCCTCCACTTT. The chain couples TRBV7-9 to TRBJ1-6, with D unresolved. V lost 3 bases and J lost 7, with 13 bases in between. Germline values: CDR1 SEHNR, CDR2 FQNEAQ (reference sequence). The CDR3 is 15 amino acids.

This chain joins TRBV18 and TRBJ1-1; 7 bases match TRBD1. J was trimmed by 4 bases and V by 3 bases; bases with no gene match: 5. Germline CDR1 KGHSH, CDR2 LQKENI. This CDR3 is built from 14 residues. The CDR3 loop is CASSPRQGGTEAFF. The CDR3 nucleotides are TGTGCCAGCTCACCCCGACAGGGCGGCACTGAAGCTTTCTTT.

This chain joins TRBV28 and TRBJ2-7, with TRBD1 matching over 11 bases. The ends lost 6 bases at V and 4 bases at J; junction bases unmatched: 8. The CDR3 loop spans 15 amino acids. The germline V gene has CDR1 MDHEN and CDR2 SYDVKM. The CDR3 nucleotides read TGTGCCAGCAGGTCTGGGACAGGGGGTACTTACGAGCAGTACTTC. Encoded protein: CASRSGTGGTYEQYF.

J is TRBJ1-2 and V is TRBV10-3, with 9 bases identical to TRBD1. V was pared by 3 bases and J by 2 bases, with 4 bases of the junction left unmatched. There are 15 residues in the CDR3. The germline V gene has CDR1 ENHRY and CDR2 SYGVKD. CDR3 region: CAISDRGQGNYGYTF. CDR3 bases: TGTGCCATCAGTGACCGGGGACAGGGCAACTATGGCTACACCTTC.

This clone was detected once. The V call is TRBV19, the J call TRBJ1-2; 8 bases are a match to TRBD1. Germline V gene data show CDR1 as LNHDA and CDR2 as SQIVND (reference sequence). The J segment lost 7 bases and the V segment lost 3 bases, leaving 10 bases of the junction unmatched. The length of the CDR3 is 15 residues. CDR3 residues: CASSIYGQGAPGYTF. In nucleotides, the CDR3 is TGTGCCAGTAGTATTTATGGGCAGGGGGCGCCTGGCTACACCTTC.

This clone was observed a single time. This sequence joins TRBV2 and TRBJ2-5, with 8 bases matching TRBD1. The germline V gene encodes CDR1 SNHLY and CDR2 FYNNEI. The CDR3 extends over 12 amino acids. Germline trimming cut 8 bases from V and 7 bases from J; bases unmatched to any gene: 6. The CDR3 sequence is CASPRGRGTQYF. The CDR3 coding sequence is TGTGCCAGCCCCAGGGGGCGCGGGACCCAGTACTTC.

This clone was seen only a few times. Other DNA sequences of this sample code for an identical CDR3. The chain couples TRBV6-1 to TRBJ2-7, with 11 bases lining up with TRBD1. CDR3 length: 14 amino acids. CDR1 MNHNS and CDR2 SASEGT come from the germline V gene. Trimming cost V 4 bases and J 3 bases; bases outside gene matches: 2. The chain's CDR3 is CASSVGTGGYEQYF. The CDR3 nucleotides read TGTGCCAGCAGTGTCGGGACAGGGGGCTACGAGCAGTACTTC.

The CDR3 loop reads CASSSWTGGLNYGYTF. CDR3 DNA: TGTGCCAGCAGCTCCTGGACAGGGGGATTGAACTATGGCTACACCTTC. The chain carries TRBV11-2 and TRBJ1-2; 10 bases fit TRBD1. V shed 4 bases and J 2 bases; nucleotides not matched to a gene: 7. CDR3 length: 16 amino acids. Germline loops: CDR1 SGHAT, CDR2 FQNNGV. The whole variable domain, filled in from reference TRBV11-2 and TRBJ1-2, reads EAGVAQSPRYKIIEKRQSVAFWCNPISGHATLYWYQQILGQGPKLLIQFQNNGVVDDSQLPKDRFSAERLKGVDSTLKIQPAKLEDSAVYLCASSSWTGGLNYGYTFGSGTRLTVV.

The chain combines TRBV10-1 with TRBJ2-7, with no clear D. Looked up from germline, CDR1 is WNHNN and CDR2 is SYGVQD (reference sequence). The CDR3 has 14 residues. The V end was cut by 6 bases, the J end by 3 bases, with 15 bases between. CDR3 coding DNA: TGCGCCAGCAGCGGTGGGCGCAGAATCTACGAGCAGTACTTC. Its translation: CASSGGRRIYEQYF.

The chain links TRBV27 to TRBJ2-7; a weak D match, TRBD2 (6 bases). The germline V gene encodes CDR1 MNHEY and CDR2 SMNVEV (reference sequence). V lost 3 bases and J 5 bases, leaving 11 bases between the germline ends. The CDR3 is 13 residues long. In DNA form, the CDR3 reads TGTGCCAGCAGTTTCCGCGGGGCCCACGAGCAGTACTTC. Amino acids: CASSFRGAHEQYF.

The genes are TRBV27 and TRBJ2-7; D is unclear. Trimming left V 3 bases short and J 6 bases short, with 3 bases between. CDR1 and CDR2 (germline): MNHEY, SMNVEV (reference sequence). The CDR3 length is 10 residues. The CDR3 sequence is CASSFGEQYF. For the CDR3, the DNA is TGTGCCAGCAGTTTCGGCGAGCAGTACTTC.

The chain combines TRBV30 with TRBJ2-5; D is perhaps TRBD2 (7 bases). The V gene lost 0 bases and the J gene lost 5 bases, with 22 bases spanning the gap. The germline V gene has CDR1 GTSNPN and CDR2 SVGIG (reference sequence). The CDR3 covers 17 residues. The CDR3 DNA reads as TGTGCCTGGAGTGTAATGGGGGGGCGAGGCCCTCAGGAGACCCAGTACTTC. This sequence encodes CAWSVMGGRGPQETQYF.

There are a few counts of this clone. The chain has TRBV7-9 and TRBJ2-5; D gene unclear. The germline V gene encodes CDR1 SEHNR and CDR2 FQNEAQ (reference sequence). The length of the CDR3 is 11 residues. V was trimmed by 7 bases and J by 5 bases, leaving 8 bases between them. This CDR3 is CASTHRETQYF. The CDR3 DNA sequence: TGTGCCAGCACTCACCGGGAGACCCAGTACTTC.

V usage is TRBV9 and J usage is TRBJ2-1, with D possibly being TRBD1 (6 bases). V was cut by 3 bases and J by 6 bases, with 19 bases left in between. Germline CDR1 reads SGDLS; CDR2 reads YYNGEE. This CDR3 spans 16 amino acids. The CDR3: CASSALRTVQPNEQFF. The CDR3 bases are TGTGCCAGCAGCGCCCTCCGGACAGTGCAACCCAATGAGCAGTTCTTC.

V gene TRBV5-1 combines with J gene TRBJ1-4; no clear D gene. The CDR3 is made up of 14 amino acids. Trimming removed 0 bases from V and 3 bases from J, with 6 bases in between. Germline values: CDR1 SGHRS, CDR2 YFSETQ. CDR3 protein: CASSLGSANEKLFF. CDR3 nucleotide sequence: TGCGCCAGCAGCTTGGGTTCAGCTAATGAAAAACTGTTTTTT.

J is TRBJ1-2 and V is TRBV4-2; 7 nucleotides agree with TRBD1. The CDR3 contains 17 residues. Losses at the gene ends were 1 base for V and 5 bases for J; bases not matched to a gene: 13. Germline CDR1 is LGHNA and CDR2 is YNFKEQ. In DNA form, the CDR3 reads TGTGCCAGCAGCCAAGTCCAGGCAGCGAGGGGGCCTTATGGCTACACCTTC. As protein: CASSQVQAARGPYGYTF.

The chain has TRBV4-2 and TRBJ1-1; maybe TRBD1 (5 bases). CDR3 size: 15 residues. With 4 bases removed from V and 1 base from J, the gap between germline ends came to 13 bases. From germline, CDR1 is LGHNA and CDR2 YNFKEQ. CDR3 in DNA: TGTGCCAGCAGCCCTCTCAGGGCAGGGAACACTGAAGCTTTCTTT. Translated: CASSPLRAGNTEAFF.

This clone appeared a single time. This chain joins TRBV7-2 and TRBJ2-3, with 15 bases identical to TRBD2. The germline CDR1 and CDR2 sequences are SGHTA and FQGNSA. Losses at the gene ends were 4 bases for V and 10 bases for J; bases not matched to a gene: 12. CDR3 size: 17 residues. CDR3 coding DNA: TGTGCCAGCAGCTCACCCGGACTAGCGGGGGGGCAAGGAGCGCAGTATTTT. Its translation is CASSSPGLAGGQGAQYF.

The gene calls are TRBV29-1 and TRBJ2-3, with D tentatively TRBD1 (5 bases). CDR3 size: 10 residues. CDR1 SQVTM and CDR2 ANQGSEA come from the germline V gene. The V end lost 3 bases, the J end lost 13 bases, and 11 bases lay between the germline ends. In nucleotides, the CDR3 is TGCAGCGTTGAGGTGGGGCCAGAGTATTTT. Its translation: CSVEVGPEYF.

This chain links TRBV25-1 with TRBJ1-2; 8 positions match TRBD1. Unmatched junction bases numbered 12, after V lost 4 bases and J lost 8 bases. CDR3 size: 15 residues. Germline values: CDR1 MGHDK, CDR2 SYGVNS. The CDR3 region is CASSGTGTFGDGYTF. The CDR3 coding sequence is TGTGCCAGCAGTGGGACAGGGACCTTTGGAGACGGCTACACCTTC.